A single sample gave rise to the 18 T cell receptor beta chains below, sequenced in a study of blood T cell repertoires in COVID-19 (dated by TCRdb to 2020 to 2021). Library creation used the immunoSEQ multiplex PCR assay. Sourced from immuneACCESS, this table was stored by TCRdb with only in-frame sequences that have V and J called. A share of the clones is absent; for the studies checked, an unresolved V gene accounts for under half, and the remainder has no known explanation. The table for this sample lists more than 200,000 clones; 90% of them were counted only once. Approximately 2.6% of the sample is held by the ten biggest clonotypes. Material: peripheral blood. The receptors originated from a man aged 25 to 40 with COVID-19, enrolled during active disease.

The CDR3 DNA is TGTGCCAGCAGCGGACCGCGGGCCCATGCAACTAATGAAAAACTGTTTTTT. The encoded protein is CASSGPRAHATNEKLFF. The J gene is TRBJ1-4, the V gene TRBV9; no clear D gene. The CDR3 totals 17 residues. The germline V gene encodes CDR1 SGDLS and CDR2 YYNGEE. V lost 3 bases to trimming and J lost 0 bases, with 15 bases between them.

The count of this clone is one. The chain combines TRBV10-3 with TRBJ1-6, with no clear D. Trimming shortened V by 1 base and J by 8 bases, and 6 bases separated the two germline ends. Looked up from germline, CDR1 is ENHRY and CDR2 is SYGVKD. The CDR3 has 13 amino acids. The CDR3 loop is CAISELADSPLHF. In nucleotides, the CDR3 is TGTGCCATCAGTGAGTTGGCGGATTCACCCCTCCACTTT.

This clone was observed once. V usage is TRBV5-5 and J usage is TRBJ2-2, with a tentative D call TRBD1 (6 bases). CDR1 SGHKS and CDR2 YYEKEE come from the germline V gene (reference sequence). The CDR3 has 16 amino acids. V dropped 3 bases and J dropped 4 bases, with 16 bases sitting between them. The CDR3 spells CASSSPHRAITGELFF. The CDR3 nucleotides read TGTGCCAGCAGCTCGCCCCACAGGGCGATCACCGGGGAGCTGTTTTTT.

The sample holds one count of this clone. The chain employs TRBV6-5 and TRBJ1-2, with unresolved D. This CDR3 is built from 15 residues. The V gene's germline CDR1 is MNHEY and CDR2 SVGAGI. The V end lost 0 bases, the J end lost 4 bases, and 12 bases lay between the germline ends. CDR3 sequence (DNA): TGTGCCAGCAGTTACTCCCCAACAGTGTTCTATGGCTACACCTTC. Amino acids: CASSYSPTVFYGYTF.

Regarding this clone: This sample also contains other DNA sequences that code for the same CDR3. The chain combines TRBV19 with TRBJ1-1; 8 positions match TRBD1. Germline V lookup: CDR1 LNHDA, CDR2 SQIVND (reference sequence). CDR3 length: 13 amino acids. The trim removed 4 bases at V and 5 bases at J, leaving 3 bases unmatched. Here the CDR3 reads CASSTGGRTEAFF. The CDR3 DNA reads TGTGCCAGTAGTACAGGGGGCCGTACTGAAGCTTTCTTT.

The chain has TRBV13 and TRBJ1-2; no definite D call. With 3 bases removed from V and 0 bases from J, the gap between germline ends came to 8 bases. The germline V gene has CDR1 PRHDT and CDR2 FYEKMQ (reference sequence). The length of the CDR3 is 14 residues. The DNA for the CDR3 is TGTGCCAGCAGCTTGGGCAAGTCTAACTATGGCTACACCTTC. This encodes CASSLGKSNYGYTF.

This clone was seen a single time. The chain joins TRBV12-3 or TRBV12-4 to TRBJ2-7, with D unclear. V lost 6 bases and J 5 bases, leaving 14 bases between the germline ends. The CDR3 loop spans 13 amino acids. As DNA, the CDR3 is TGTGCCAGCAGGGAGCGAGTTCTTGACGAGCAGTACTTC. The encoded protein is CASRERVLDEQYF.

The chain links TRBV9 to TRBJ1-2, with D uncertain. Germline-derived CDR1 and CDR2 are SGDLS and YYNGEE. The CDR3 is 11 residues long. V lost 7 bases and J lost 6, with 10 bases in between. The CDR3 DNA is TGTGCCAGCGCCGGGGAGCATGGCTACACCTTC. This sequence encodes CASAGEHGYTF.

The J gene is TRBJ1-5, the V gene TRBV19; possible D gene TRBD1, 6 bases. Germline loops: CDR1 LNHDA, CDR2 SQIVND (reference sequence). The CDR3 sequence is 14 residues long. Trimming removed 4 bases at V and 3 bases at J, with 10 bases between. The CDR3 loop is CASSTWTDNQPQHF. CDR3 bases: TGTGCCAGTAGTACGTGGACAGACAATCAGCCCCAGCATTTT. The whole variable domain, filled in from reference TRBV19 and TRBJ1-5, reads DGGITQSPKYLFRKEGQNVTLSCEQNLNHDAMYWYRQDPGQGLRLIYYSQIVNDFQKGDIAEGYSVSREKKESFPLTVTSAQKNPTAFYLCASSTWTDNQPQHFGDGTRLSIL.

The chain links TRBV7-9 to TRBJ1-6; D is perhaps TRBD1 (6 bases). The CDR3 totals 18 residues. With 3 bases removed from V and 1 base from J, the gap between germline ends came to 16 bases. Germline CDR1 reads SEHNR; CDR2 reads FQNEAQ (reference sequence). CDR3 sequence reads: CASSLPPGERSYNSPLHF. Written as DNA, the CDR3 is TGTGCCAGCAGCTTGCCCCCAGGGGAAAGGTCCTATAATTCACCCCTCCACTTT. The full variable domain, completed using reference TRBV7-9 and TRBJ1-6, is DTGVSQNPRHKITKRGQNVTFRCDPISEHNRLYWYRQTLGQGPEFLTYFQNEAQLEKSRLLSDRFSAERPKGSFSTLEIQRTEQGDSAMYLCASSLPPGERSYNSPLHFGNGTRLTVT.

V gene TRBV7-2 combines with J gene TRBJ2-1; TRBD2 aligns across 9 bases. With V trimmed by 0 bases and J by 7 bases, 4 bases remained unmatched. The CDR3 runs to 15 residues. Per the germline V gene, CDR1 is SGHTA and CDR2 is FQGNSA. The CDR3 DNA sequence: TGTGCCAGCAGCTTAGCCAGCCTAGCGGGGAATGAGCAGTTCTTC. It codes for CASSLASLAGNEQFF.

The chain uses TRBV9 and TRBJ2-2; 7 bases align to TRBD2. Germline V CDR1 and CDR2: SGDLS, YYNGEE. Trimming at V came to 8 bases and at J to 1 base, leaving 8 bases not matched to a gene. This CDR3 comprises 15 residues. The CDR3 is CASKRGSKNTGELFF. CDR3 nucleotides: TGTGCCAGTAAGCGGGGTAGCAAGAACACCGGGGAGCTGTTTTTT.

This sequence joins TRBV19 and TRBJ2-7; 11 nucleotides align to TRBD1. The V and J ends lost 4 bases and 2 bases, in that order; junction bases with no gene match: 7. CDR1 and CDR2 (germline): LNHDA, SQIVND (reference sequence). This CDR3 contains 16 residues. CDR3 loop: CASSSGTGGSPYEQYF. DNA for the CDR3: TGTGCCAGTAGTAGCGGGACAGGGGGTTCCCCCTACGAGCAGTACTTC.

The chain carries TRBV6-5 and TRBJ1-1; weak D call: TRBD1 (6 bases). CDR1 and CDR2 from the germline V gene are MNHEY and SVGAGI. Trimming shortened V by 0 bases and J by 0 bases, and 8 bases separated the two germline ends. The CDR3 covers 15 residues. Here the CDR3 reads CASSYSNRVNTEAFF. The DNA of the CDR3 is TGTGCCAGCAGTTACTCAAACAGGGTGAACACTGAAGCTTTCTTT.

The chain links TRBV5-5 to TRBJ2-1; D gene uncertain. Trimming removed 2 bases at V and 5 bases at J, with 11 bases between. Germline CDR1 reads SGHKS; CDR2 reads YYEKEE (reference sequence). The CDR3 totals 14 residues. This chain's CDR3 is CASSFLSRDNEQFF. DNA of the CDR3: TGTGCCAGCAGCTTCCTCAGCCGGGACAATGAGCAGTTCTTC.

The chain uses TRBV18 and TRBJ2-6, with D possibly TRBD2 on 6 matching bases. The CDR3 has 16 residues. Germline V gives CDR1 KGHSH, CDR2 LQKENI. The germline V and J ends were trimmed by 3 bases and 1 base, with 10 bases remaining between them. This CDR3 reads CASSPGGWSGANVLTF. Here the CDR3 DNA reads TGTGCCAGCTCACCGGGGGGATGGTCTGGGGCCAACGTCCTGACTTTC.

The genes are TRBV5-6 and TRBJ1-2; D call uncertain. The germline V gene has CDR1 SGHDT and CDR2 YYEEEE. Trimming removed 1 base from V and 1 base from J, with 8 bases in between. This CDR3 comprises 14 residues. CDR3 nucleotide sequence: TGTGCCAGCAGCTTGTATCGGGGTAACTATGGCTACACCTTC. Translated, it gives CASSLYRGNYGYTF.

DNA of the CDR3: TGTGCCACCAGCCAGACAGGGGGCGGCTACACCTTC. Translation: CATSQTGGGYTF. The chain uses TRBV24-1 and TRBJ1-2; 10 bases match TRBD1. The CDR3 extends over 12 amino acids. V was pared by 7 bases and J by 8 bases, with 3 bases of the junction left unmatched. Germline CDR1 reads KGHDR; CDR2 reads SFDVKD.